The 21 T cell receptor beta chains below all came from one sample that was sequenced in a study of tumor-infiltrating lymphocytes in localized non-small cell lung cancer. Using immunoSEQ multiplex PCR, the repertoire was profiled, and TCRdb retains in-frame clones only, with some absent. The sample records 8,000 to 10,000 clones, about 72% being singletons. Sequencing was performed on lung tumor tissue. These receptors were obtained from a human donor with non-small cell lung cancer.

The CDR3 here is CASSQDFQAGGSHEQFF. CDR3 in DNA: TGCGCCAGCAGCCAAGATTTCCAGGCGGGAGGGTCTCATGAGCAGTTCTTC. The chain couples TRBV4-3 to TRBJ2-1; 9 bases fit TRBD2. Germline CDR1 LGHNA, CDR2 YSLEER. This CDR3 is 17 amino acids long. The junction had 11 bases not matched to a gene; V was cut back by 0 bases and J by 8 bases.

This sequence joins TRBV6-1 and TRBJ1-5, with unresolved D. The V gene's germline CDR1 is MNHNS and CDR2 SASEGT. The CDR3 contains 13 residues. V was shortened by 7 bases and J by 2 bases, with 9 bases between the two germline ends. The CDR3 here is CASTTLGNQPQHF. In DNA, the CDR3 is TGTGCCAGCACCACCTTGGGCAATCAGCCCCAGCATTTT.

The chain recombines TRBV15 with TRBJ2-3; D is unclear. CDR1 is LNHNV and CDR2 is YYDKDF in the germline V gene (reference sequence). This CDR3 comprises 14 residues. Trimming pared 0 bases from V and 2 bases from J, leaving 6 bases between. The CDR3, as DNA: TGTGCCACCAGCAGAGATCTCATCACAGATACGCAGTATTTT. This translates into CATSRDLITDTQYF.

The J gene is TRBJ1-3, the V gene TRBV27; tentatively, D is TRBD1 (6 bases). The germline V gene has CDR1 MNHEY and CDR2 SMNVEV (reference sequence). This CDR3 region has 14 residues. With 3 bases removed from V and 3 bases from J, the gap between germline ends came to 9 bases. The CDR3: CASSFQGRGNTIYF. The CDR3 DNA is TGTGCCAGCAGTTTTCAGGGGCGTGGAAACACCATATATTTT.

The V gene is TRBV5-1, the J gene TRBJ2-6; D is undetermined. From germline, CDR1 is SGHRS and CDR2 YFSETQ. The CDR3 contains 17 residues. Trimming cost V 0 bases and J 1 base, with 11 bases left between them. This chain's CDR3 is CASSLVARNSGANVLTF. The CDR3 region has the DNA TGCGCCAGCAGCTTGGTGGCCCGGAATTCTGGGGCCAACGTCCTGACTTTC.

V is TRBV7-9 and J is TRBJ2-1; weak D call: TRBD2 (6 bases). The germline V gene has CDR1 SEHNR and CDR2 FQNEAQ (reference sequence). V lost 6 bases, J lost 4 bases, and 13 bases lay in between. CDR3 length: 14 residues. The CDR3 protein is CASSLTGGYNEQFF. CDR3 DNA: TGTGCCAGCAGTCTGACTGGGGGGTACAATGAGCAGTTCTTC.

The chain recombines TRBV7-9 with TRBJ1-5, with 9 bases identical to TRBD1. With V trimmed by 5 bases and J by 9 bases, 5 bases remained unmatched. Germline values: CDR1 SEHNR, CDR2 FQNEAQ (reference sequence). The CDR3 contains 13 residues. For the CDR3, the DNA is TGTGCCAGCAGCGCCACAGGGGGCGCGCCCCAGCATTTT. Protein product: CASSATGGAPQHF.

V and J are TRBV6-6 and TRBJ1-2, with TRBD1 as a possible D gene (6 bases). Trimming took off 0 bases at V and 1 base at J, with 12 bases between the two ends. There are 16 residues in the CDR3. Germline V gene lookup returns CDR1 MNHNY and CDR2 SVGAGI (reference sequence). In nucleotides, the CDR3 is TGTGCCAGCAGTTACTCCCCCGGACAGCTTAACTATGGCTACACCTTC. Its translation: CASSYSPGQLNYGYTF.

The CDR3 nucleotides are TGTGCCTGGGGCAGGGATGGTGAAAAACTGTTTTTT. This sequence encodes CAWGRDGEKLFF. This rearrangement joins TRBV30 to TRBJ1-4; tentatively, D is TRBD1 (5 bases). The V gene lost 5 bases and the J gene lost 7 bases, with 11 bases spanning the gap. The CDR3 runs to 12 residues. Germline CDR1 reads GTSNPN; CDR2 reads SVGIG (reference sequence).

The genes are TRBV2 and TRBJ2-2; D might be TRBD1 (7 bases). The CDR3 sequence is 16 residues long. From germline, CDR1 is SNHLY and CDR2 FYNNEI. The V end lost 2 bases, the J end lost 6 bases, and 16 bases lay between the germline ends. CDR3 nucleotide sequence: TGTGCCAGCAGTGAACAGGGGGGAGCCGGACCCGGGGAGCTGTTTTTT. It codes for CASSEQGGAGPGELFF.

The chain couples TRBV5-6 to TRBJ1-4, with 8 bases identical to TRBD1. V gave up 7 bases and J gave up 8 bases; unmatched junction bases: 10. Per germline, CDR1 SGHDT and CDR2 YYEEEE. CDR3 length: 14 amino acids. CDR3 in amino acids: CASRLTGEGEKLFF. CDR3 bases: TGTGCCAGCCGCCTGACAGGGGAGGGGGAAAAACTGTTTTTT.

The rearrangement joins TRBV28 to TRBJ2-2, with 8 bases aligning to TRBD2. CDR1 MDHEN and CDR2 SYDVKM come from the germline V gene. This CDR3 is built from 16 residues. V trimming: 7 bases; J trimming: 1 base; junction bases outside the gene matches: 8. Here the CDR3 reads CASTQKAGVNTGELFF. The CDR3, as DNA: TGTGCCAGCACACAGAAAGCGGGAGTGAACACCGGGGAGCTGTTTTTT.

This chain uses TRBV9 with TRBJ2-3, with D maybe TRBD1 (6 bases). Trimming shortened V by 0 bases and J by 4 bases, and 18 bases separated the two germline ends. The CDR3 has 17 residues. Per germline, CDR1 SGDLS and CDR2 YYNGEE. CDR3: CASSVARGSQSPDTQYF. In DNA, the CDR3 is TGTGCCAGCAGCGTAGCCAGGGGCTCACAAAGTCCAGATACGCAGTATTTT. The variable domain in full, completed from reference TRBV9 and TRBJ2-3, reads DSGVTQTPKHLITATGQRVTLRCSPRSGDLSVYWYQQSLDQGLQFLIQYYNGEERAKGNILERFSAQQFPDLHSELNLSSLELGDSALYFCASSVARGSQSPDTQYFGPGTRLTVL.

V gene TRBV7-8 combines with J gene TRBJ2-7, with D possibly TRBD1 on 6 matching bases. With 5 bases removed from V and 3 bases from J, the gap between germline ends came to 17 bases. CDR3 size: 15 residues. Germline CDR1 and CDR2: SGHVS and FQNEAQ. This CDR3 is CASSEVQGYYYEQYF. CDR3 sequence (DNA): TGTGCCAGCAGCGAGGTTCAGGGGTACTACTACGAGCAGTACTTC.

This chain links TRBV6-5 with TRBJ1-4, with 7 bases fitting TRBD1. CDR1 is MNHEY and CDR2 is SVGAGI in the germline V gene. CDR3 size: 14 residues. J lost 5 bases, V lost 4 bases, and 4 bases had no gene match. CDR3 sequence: CASSLLQGNEKLFF. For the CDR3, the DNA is TGTGCCAGCAGTTTACTACAGGGGAATGAAAAACTGTTTTTT.

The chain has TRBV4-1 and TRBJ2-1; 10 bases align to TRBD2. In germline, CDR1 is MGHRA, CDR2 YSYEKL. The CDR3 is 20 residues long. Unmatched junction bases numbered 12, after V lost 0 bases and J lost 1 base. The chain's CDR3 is CASSQEASGSAVPSYNEQFF. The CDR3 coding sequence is TGCGCCAGCAGCCAAGAGGCTAGCGGGAGTGCCGTTCCGTCCTACAATGAGCAGTTCTTC.

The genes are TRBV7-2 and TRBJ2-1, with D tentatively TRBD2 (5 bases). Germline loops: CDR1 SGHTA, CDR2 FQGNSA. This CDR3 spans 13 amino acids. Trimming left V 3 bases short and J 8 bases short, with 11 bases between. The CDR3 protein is CASSFTGLDEQFF. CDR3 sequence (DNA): TGTGCCAGCAGCTTTACGGGATTGGATGAGCAGTTCTTC.

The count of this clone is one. CDR3 in amino acids: CASSLDPGEKLFF. For the CDR3, the DNA is TGTGCCAGCAGCCTCGACCCGGGGGAAAAACTGTTTTTT. The genes are TRBV5-4 and TRBJ1-4; D gene unclear. V gave up 4 bases and J gave up 8 bases, with 12 bases separating them. The CDR3 is made up of 13 amino acids. Germline values: CDR1 SGHNT, CDR2 YYREEE (reference sequence).

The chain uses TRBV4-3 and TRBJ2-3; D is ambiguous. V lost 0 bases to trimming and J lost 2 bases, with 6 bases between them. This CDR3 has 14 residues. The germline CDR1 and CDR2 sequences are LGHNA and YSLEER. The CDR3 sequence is CASSQDSATDTQYF. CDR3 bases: TGCGCCAGCAGCCAAGATTCAGCCACAGATACGCAGTATTTT.

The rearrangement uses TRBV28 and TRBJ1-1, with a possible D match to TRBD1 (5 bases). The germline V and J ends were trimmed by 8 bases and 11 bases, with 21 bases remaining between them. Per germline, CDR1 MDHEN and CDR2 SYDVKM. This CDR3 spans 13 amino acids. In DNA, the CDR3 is TGTGCCAGCTCGGGGACTCTATATAGAACGGCTTTCTTT. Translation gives CASSGTLYRTAFF.

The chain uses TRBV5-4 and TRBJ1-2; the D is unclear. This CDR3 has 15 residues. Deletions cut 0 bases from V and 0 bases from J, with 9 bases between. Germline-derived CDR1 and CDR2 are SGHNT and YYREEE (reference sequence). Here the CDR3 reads CASSLGTTANYGYTF. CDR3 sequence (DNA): TGTGCCAGCAGCTTGGGTACCACAGCTAACTATGGCTACACCTTC.